These 15 T cell receptor beta chains share one sample of origin, sequenced in a study of T cell therapy after organ transplantation. Method: immunoSEQ multiplex PCR; TCRdb's copy keeps in-frame clones and lacks some. The repertoire holds roughly 48,000 clones, approximately 94% seen once, with 2.5% to 3.5% in the top ten. For these TCRs, the target antigens are not known. The material sequenced was CD8+ T cells from blood, taken before autologous CMV-specific T cell therapy. Every receptor here comes from a human patient who had received a solid organ transplant and had CMV disease.

CDR3 in amino acids: CAWSDEGASDTQYF. The CDR3 bases are TGTGCCTGGAGTGACGAGGGGGCTTCAGATACGCAGTATTTT. This chain uses TRBV30 with TRBJ2-3, with 7 bases matching TRBD1. V trimming: 1 base; J trimming: 4 bases; junction bases outside the gene matches: 5. Germline CDR1 GTSNPN, CDR2 SVGIG (reference sequence). The CDR3 totals 14 residues.

The rearrangement links TRBV6-6 to TRBJ2-7, with no clear D. CDR3 length: 16 residues. V lost 5 bases, J lost 2 bases, and 19 bases lay in between. Germline lookup yields CDR1 MNHNY and CDR2 SVGAGI (reference sequence). CDR3 residues: CASSPTRLRHPYEQYF. CDR3 coding DNA: TGTGCCAGCAGTCCGACTCGACTCCGTCATCCCTACGAGCAGTACTTC.

The chain has TRBV19 and TRBJ2-7, with unresolved D. The V gene's germline CDR1 is LNHDA and CDR2 SQIVND (reference sequence). The CDR3 covers 12 residues. Trimming stripped 4 bases from V and 5 bases from J, with 9 bases between. DNA of the CDR3: TGTGCCAGTAGTACGGGTGCCCACGAGCAGTACTTC. It encodes CASSTGAHEQYF.

The chain carries TRBV7-9 and TRBJ1-5, with 7 bases matching TRBD1. Unmatched junction bases numbered 5, after V lost 6 bases and J lost 3 bases. This CDR3 has 14 amino acids. Germline V gives CDR1 SEHNR, CDR2 FQNEAQ (reference sequence). DNA for the CDR3: TGTGCCAGCAGTCACGGACAGGTCAATCAGCCCCAGCATTTT. Its translation: CASSHGQVNQPQHF.

The V and J genes are TRBV4-1 and TRBJ2-1; TRBD1 agrees at 7 bases. The junction had 6 bases not matched to a gene; V was cut back by 3 bases and J by 4 bases. Germline V gene data show CDR1 as MGHRA and CDR2 as YSYEKL. The CDR3 is 15 residues long. The CDR3 region is CASSHGTDPYNEQFF. CDR3 DNA sequence: TGCGCCAGCAGCCACGGGACAGACCCATACAATGAGCAGTTCTTC.

The chain carries TRBV7-7 and TRBJ2-3; 14 bases map to TRBD2. This CDR3 contains 15 residues. The germline gives CDR1 SSHAT, CDR2 FNYEAQ (reference sequence). After removal of 5 bases from V and 8 bases from J, the junction contained 6 bases not matched to a gene. The CDR3 spells CASSPGLAGDGTQYF. For the CDR3, the DNA is TGTGCCAGCAGCCCGGGACTAGCGGGAGACGGTACGCAGTATTTT.

This rearrangement joins TRBV4-3 to TRBJ1-6, with D uncertain. CDR1 and CDR2 from the germline V gene are LGHNA and YSLEER. V was clipped by 0 bases and J by 10 bases, with 10 bases between them. This CDR3 contains 14 residues. The CDR3, as DNA: TGCGCCAGCAGCCAAGATATTTTAGGCTCACCCCTCCACTTT. It translates to CASSQDILGSPLHF.

The chain is built from TRBV4-3 and TRBJ1-2; no clear D. Germline V gene lookup returns CDR1 LGHNA and CDR2 YSLEER. V lost 0 bases to trimming and J lost 7 bases, with 18 bases between them. This CDR3 spans 16 amino acids. DNA for the CDR3: TGCGCCAGCAGCCAAGATACGTCGAGGTATGCTGTTGGCTACACCTTC. It is translated as CASSQDTSRYAVGYTF.

This chain links TRBV2 with TRBJ2-5; no firm D call. This CDR3 has 13 residues. Germline V gene lookup returns CDR1 SNHLY and CDR2 FYNNEI. V shed 10 bases and J shed 2 bases, with 14 bases lying between them. Written as DNA, the CDR3 is TGTGCCATCTTGACGGCCACGCAAGAGACCCAGTACTTC. Encoded protein: CAILTATQETQYF.

In DNA form, the CDR3 reads TGTGCCAGCAGTGGCCGGGACACCGGCGACACTGAAGCTTTCTTT. Encoded protein: CASSGRDTGDTEAFF. The chain couples TRBV2 to TRBJ1-1; weak D call: TRBD1 (6 bases). The germline V gene encodes CDR1 SNHLY and CDR2 FYNNEI. Trimming shortened V by 4 bases and J by 3 bases, and 15 bases separated the two germline ends. CDR3 length: 15 residues.

The V and J genes are TRBV4-2 and TRBJ2-7, with D possibly being TRBD2 (6 bases). Trimming removed 2 bases from V and 1 base from J, with 12 bases in between. This CDR3 spans 15 amino acids. Germline V gene data show CDR1 as LGHNA and CDR2 as YNFKEQ. CDR3 residues: CASSQIKEGSYEQYF. In DNA form, the CDR3 reads TGTGCCAGCAGCCAAATCAAGGAGGGGTCCTACGAGCAGTACTTC.

This chain joins TRBV7-6 and TRBJ2-7, with TRBD2 matching over 11 bases. Unmatched junction bases numbered 12, after V lost 3 bases and J lost 5 bases. The V gene's germline CDR1 is SGHVS and CDR2 FNYEAQ. CDR3 length equals 17 residues. The chain's CDR3 is CASSFLHSGRAGNEQYF. In nucleotides, the CDR3 is TGTGCCAGCAGCTTCCTGCATAGCGGGAGGGCCGGGAACGAGCAGTACTTC.

The chain combines TRBV9 with TRBJ1-1; TRBD1 matches 7 bases. The CDR3 totals 16 residues. The germline V gene encodes CDR1 SGDLS and CDR2 YYNGEE. V gave up 3 bases and J gave up 6 bases; unmatched junction bases: 14. The CDR3 sequence is CASSADRVRVAAEAFF. DNA for the CDR3: TGTGCCAGCAGCGCAGACAGGGTTAGGGTCGCGGCTGAAGCTTTCTTT.

This clone is a singleton in its sample. The V call is TRBV6-4, the J call TRBJ2-3; 8 bases match TRBD2. Germline CDR1 is MRHNA and CDR2 is SNTAGT. This CDR3 is built from 14 residues. Losses at the gene ends were 3 bases for V and 1 base for J; bases not matched to a gene: 0. The CDR3 region is CASSEAGGTDTQYF. CDR3 in DNA: TGTGCCAGCAGTGAAGCGGGAGGCACAGATACGCAGTATTTT.

V gene TRBV27 combines with J gene TRBJ2-1, with TRBD2 matching over 9 bases. The V and J ends lost 5 bases and 3 bases, in that order; junction bases with no gene match: 8. The CDR3 loop spans 16 amino acids. Germline lookup yields CDR1 MNHEY and CDR2 SMNVEV (reference sequence). The CDR3 loop is CASSLASGEYYNEQFF. The DNA for the CDR3 is TGTGCCAGCAGTCTAGCTAGCGGGGAATACTACAATGAGCAGTTCTTC.